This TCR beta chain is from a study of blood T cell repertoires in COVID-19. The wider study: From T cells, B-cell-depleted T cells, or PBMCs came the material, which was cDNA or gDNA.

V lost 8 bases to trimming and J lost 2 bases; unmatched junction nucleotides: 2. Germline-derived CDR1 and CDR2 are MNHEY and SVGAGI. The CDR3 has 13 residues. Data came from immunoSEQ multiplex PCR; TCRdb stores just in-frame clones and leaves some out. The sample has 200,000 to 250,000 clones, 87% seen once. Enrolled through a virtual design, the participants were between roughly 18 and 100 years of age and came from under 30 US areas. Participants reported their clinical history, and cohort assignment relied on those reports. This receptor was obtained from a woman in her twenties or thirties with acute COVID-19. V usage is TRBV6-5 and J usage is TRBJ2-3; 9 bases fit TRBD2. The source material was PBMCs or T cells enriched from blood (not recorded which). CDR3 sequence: CASRGGATDTQYF. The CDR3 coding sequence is TGTGCCAGCCGCGGGGGGGCCACAGATACGCAGTATTTT.